This entry lists 9 T cell receptor beta chains sequenced from one sample in a study of T cells in Graves' hyperthyroidism and ophthalmopathy. Amplified regions were TCR beta CDR3 sequences from RNA transcripts. HTBI primers were used for first-round RT-PCR of the TCR CDR3. MiXCR, run by TCRdb on the multiplex PCR reads, gives a single entry per CDR3 protein. The sample carries just under 750,000 distinct CDR3 sequences, about a third recorded once. Sequences were obtained from blood. All receptors come from a woman between 40 and 55 years old with Graves' hyperthyroidism.

This clonotype has ten or more counts. The CDR3 loop is CASSLPHSAEQYF. CDR3 sequence (DNA): TGTGCCAGTAGTCTCCCCCACAGTGCCGAGCAGTACTTC. This chain connects TRBV19 to TRBJ2-7; D uncertain. The germline CDR1 and CDR2 sequences are LNHDA and SQIVND (reference sequence). The CDR3 spans 13 residues. Trimming cost V 5 bases and J 6 bases, with 14 bases left between them.

This clonotype was observed many times. V is TRBV11-2 and J is TRBJ1-1; D call uncertain. Deletions cut 4 bases from V and 1 base from J, with 16 bases between. Germline CDR1 SGHAT, CDR2 FQNNGV. There are 16 residues in the CDR3. CDR3 sequence: CASSSWTAGRNTEAFF. The CDR3 DNA sequence: TGTGCCAGCAGCTCCTGGACCGCTGGCAGGAACACTGAAGCTTTCTTT.

Worth noting for this clonotype: A read error may be the cause here, since a much bigger clone is one base away. The chain joins TRBV2 to TRBJ1-1; D ambiguous. V gave up 7 bases and J gave up 0 bases, with 12 bases separating them. There are 14 residues in the CDR3. Germline V lookup: CDR1 SNHLY, CDR2 FYNNEI. The CDR3 spells CASNQAPVNTEAFF. CDR3 coding DNA: TGTGCCAGCAACCAAGCACCCGTGAACACTGAAGCTTTCTTT.

This clonotype has a handful of counts. The V gene is TRBV6-5, the J gene TRBJ1-1, with D hard to call. Trimming cost V 0 bases and J 0 bases, with 5 bases left between them. This CDR3 spans 14 amino acids. Germline assignment: CDR1 MNHEY and CDR2 SVGAGI. The CDR3 DNA is TGTGCCAGCAGTTACTCGCTGTTGAACACTGAAGCTTTCTTT. It yields the protein CASSYSLLNTEAFF.

The chain links TRBV7-9 to TRBJ1-5; tentative D call: TRBD1 (6 bases). Between the trimmed V and J ends, which lost 2 bases and 6 bases, there was a span of 14 bases. This CDR3 region has 15 residues. Per germline, CDR1 SEHNR and CDR2 FQNEAQ (reference sequence). This CDR3 reads CASSLQGGLGQPQHF. Here the CDR3 DNA reads TGTGCCAGCAGCTTACAAGGGGGGCTAGGTCAGCCCCAGCATTTT.

Only a few counts were recorded for this clonotype. This chain links TRBV27 with TRBJ2-5; a weak D match, TRBD2 (6 bases). Germline V gene data show CDR1 as MNHEY and CDR2 as SMNVEV (reference sequence). The CDR3 is 15 residues long. V lost 5 bases and J 4 bases, leaving 17 bases between the germline ends. The CDR3 region is CASSVGTGRSETQYF. For the CDR3, the DNA is TGTGCCAGCAGTGTAGGGACCGGGAGATCAGAGACCCAGTACTTC.

This clonotype was seen ten or more times. The chain carries TRBV5-4 and TRBJ1-1; 7 bases match TRBD1. This CDR3 has 12 amino acids. The ends lost 3 bases at V and 7 bases at J; junction bases unmatched: 3. The germline V gene has CDR1 SGHNT and CDR2 YYREEE (reference sequence). The CDR3 here is CASSSGTDEAFF. The CDR3, as DNA: TGTGCCAGCAGCTCCGGGACAGATGAAGCTTTCTTT.

The sample holds many counts of this clonotype. The CDR3 region is CSAPLGGETQYF. The DNA of the CDR3 is TGCAGTGCTCCTCTGGGAGGGGAGACCCAGTACTTC. The chain links TRBV20-1 to TRBJ2-5; TRBD2 matches 7 bases. CDR3 size: 12 residues. Germline values: CDR1 DFQATT, CDR2 SNEGSKA (reference sequence). The junction had 5 bases not matched to a gene; V was cut back by 5 bases and J by 5 bases.

Comments on this clonotype: A much larger clone lies one base from this, so it may be a read error. The chain couples TRBV7-9 to TRBJ1-5; TRBD1 might be the D (6 bases). Germline loops: CDR1 SEHNR, CDR2 FQNEAQ (reference sequence). The CDR3 contains 16 residues. CDR3 amino acids: CTSSLEQGLSNQPQHF. The CDR3, as DNA: TGTACCAGCAGCTTAGAACAGGGACTGAGCAATCAGCCCCAGCATTTT.